These 15 T cell receptor beta chains were all obtained from the same sample, sequenced in a study of blood T cell repertoires in COVID-19. Sequencing used immunoSEQ multiplex PCR; TCRdb keeps in-frame clones, though not all of them. The table includes around 300,000 clones, 90% detected once. Sequencing was carried out using peripheral blood. The receptors stem from a woman in her 50s with COVID-19, enrolled during active disease.

This chain links TRBV5-1 with TRBJ2-3; a possible D gene is TRBD1 (5 bases). CDR3 length: 15 residues. The V and J ends lost 4 bases and 0 bases respectively, with 12 bases between them. From germline, CDR1 is SGHRS and CDR2 YFSETQ. For the CDR3, the DNA is TGCGCCAGCAGCCGGACACCACTGAGCACAGATACGCAGTATTTT. Its translation: CASSRTPLSTDTQYF. Drawing the rest from reference TRBV5-1 and TRBJ2-3, the complete variable domain is KAGVTQTPRYLIKTRGQQVTLSCSPISGHRSVSWYQQTPGQGLQFLFEYFSETQRNKGNFPGRFSGRQFSNSRSEMNVSTLELGDSALYLCASSRTPLSTDTQYFGPGTRLTVL.

In its sample, this clone was seen once. This chain joins TRBV7-9 and TRBJ1-4; no clear D gene. The V end was cut by 5 bases, the J end by 0 bases, with 13 bases between. CDR3 size: 16 residues. Germline CDR1 and CDR2: SEHNR and FQNEAQ (reference sequence). Written as DNA, the CDR3 is TGTGCCAGCAGCCGCAATCGGGTTGCAACTAATGAAAAACTGTTTTTT. Translating gives CASSRNRVATNEKLFF.

V usage is TRBV7-9 and J usage is TRBJ1-1, with D tentatively TRBD1 (6 bases). Germline CDR1 reads SEHNR; CDR2 reads FQNEAQ (reference sequence). The CDR3 loop spans 14 amino acids. Trimming removed 1 base from V and 8 bases from J, with 14 bases in between. DNA of the CDR3: TGTGCCAGCAGCTTAGGGACAGTGAATTTAGAAGCTTTCTTT. Its protein is CASSLGTVNLEAFF.

This rearrangement joins TRBV4-1 to TRBJ1-1; the D is unclear. Looked up from germline, CDR1 is MGHRA and CDR2 is YSYEKL. With 4 bases removed from V and 3 bases from J, the gap between germline ends came to 15 bases. The CDR3 loop spans 15 amino acids. The DNA of the CDR3 is TGCGCCAGCAGCCCTCCGTCCAGGATCGACACTGAAGCTTTCTTT. It translates to CASSPPSRIDTEAFF.

The rearrangement joins TRBV7-8 to TRBJ2-3, with TRBD2 identical over 15 bases. CDR1 is SGHVS and CDR2 is FQNEAQ in the germline V gene. This CDR3 is 19 amino acids long. The J segment lost 4 bases and the V segment lost 5 bases, leaving 13 bases of the junction unmatched. The CDR3 region is CASSPGRTSGRASADTQYF. CDR3 DNA: TGTGCCAGCAGCCCGGGGAGGACTAGCGGGAGGGCCAGCGCAGATACGCAGTATTTT.

The chain uses TRBV13 and TRBJ1-1; D is undetermined. From germline, CDR1 is PRHDT and CDR2 FYEKMQ (reference sequence). This CDR3 contains 12 residues. V was clipped by 5 bases and J by 10 bases, with 14 bases between them. Here the CDR3 reads CASSRDGVGAFF. CDR3 DNA: TGTGCCAGCAGCCGGGATGGAGTGGGAGCTTTCTTT.

The chain links TRBV3-1 (or the pseudogene TRBV3-2) to TRBJ1-1; D is uncertain. The CDR3 contains 16 residues. V lost 1 base, J lost 6 bases, and 18 bases lay in between. Germline CDR1 is LGHDT and CDR2 is YNNKEL (reference sequence). CDR3 bases: TGTGCCAGCAGCCAAGTTTCGCCGCGCGGTCGCCCTGAAGCTTTCTTT. Its protein is CASSQVSPRGRPEAFF.

The count of this clone is one. V is TRBV6-5 and J is TRBJ2-1; 10 positions match TRBD2. Per germline, CDR1 MNHEY and CDR2 SVGAGI. Unmatched junction bases numbered 2, after V lost 5 bases and J lost 1 base. CDR3 length: 15 amino acids. The CDR3 nucleotides read TGTGCCAGCAGTAGAGCGGGAGGGTCCTACAATGAGCAGTTCTTC. As protein: CASSRAGGSYNEQFF.

There are many counts of this clone. The rearrangement joins TRBV12-3 or TRBV12-4 to TRBJ2-7, with D hard to call. V lost 6 bases and J 3 bases, leaving 9 bases between the germline ends. This CDR3 comprises 12 residues. This CDR3 reads CASRSESYEQYF. The CDR3 DNA sequence: TGTGCCAGCAGATCAGAAAGCTACGAGCAGTACTTC.

The chain is built from TRBV9 and TRBJ2-7, with D possibly TRBD2 on 6 matching bases. Germline V gene data show CDR1 as SGDLS and CDR2 as YYNGEE. This CDR3 is built from 15 residues. V was trimmed by 1 base and J by 3 bases, leaving 14 bases between them. CDR3 in amino acids: CASSVRPGVFYEQYF. The CDR3 nucleotides read TGTGCCAGCAGCGTAAGACCGGGAGTATTCTACGAGCAGTACTTC.

The chain couples TRBV11-3 to TRBJ2-6; TRBD2 might be the D (5 bases). The V end was cut by 1 base, the J end by 0 bases, with 13 bases between. The CDR3 consists of 18 residues. The germline V gene has CDR1 SGHNT and CDR2 YENEEA. CDR3 residues: CASSLGGGRASGANVLTF. The CDR3, as DNA: TGTGCCAGCAGCTTAGGAGGAGGTCGGGCCTCTGGGGCCAACGTCCTGACTTTC.

The V and J genes are TRBV7-6 and TRBJ2-2; 14 nucleotides agree with TRBD2. The J segment lost 6 bases and the V segment lost 3 bases, leaving 12 bases of the junction unmatched. Germline V gene data show CDR1 as SGHVS and CDR2 as FNYEAQ. This CDR3 comprises 19 residues. The DNA for the CDR3 is TGTGCCAGCAGCTTCGCAGGGACTAGCGGGAGATTCGGTTCCGGGGAGCTGTTTTTT. It specifies CASSFAGTSGRFGSGELFF.

The gene calls are TRBV2 and TRBJ1-2, with 9 bases that match TRBD1. CDR1 SNHLY and CDR2 FYNNEI come from the germline V gene. The CDR3 length is 13 residues. Losses at the gene ends were 6 bases for V and 7 bases for J; bases not matched to a gene: 6. The CDR3 nucleotides read TGTGCCAGCAGGGATACAGGGGGCTCTGGCTACACCTTC. Amino acids: CASRDTGGSGYTF.

The chain carries TRBV11-2 and TRBJ1-4; D may be TRBD1 (5 bases). Per the germline V gene, CDR1 is SGHAT and CDR2 is FQNNGV. Trimming took off 2 bases at V and 4 bases at J, with 11 bases between the two ends. CDR3 length: 15 amino acids. The CDR3 DNA reads TGTGCCAGCAGCTTACGGGGGGACCTTAATGAAAAACTGTTTTTT. Its translation is CASSLRGDLNEKLFF.

J is TRBJ2-1 and V is TRBV11-3, with TRBD2 identical over 12 bases. The CDR3 extends over 14 amino acids. J lost 10 bases, V lost 5 bases, and 6 bases had no gene match. From germline, CDR1 is SGHNT and CDR2 YENEEA. CDR3 nucleotides: TGTGCCAGCAGCGTGACTAGCGGGAGCTTGGAGCAGTTCTTC. Its translation is CASSVTSGSLEQFF.